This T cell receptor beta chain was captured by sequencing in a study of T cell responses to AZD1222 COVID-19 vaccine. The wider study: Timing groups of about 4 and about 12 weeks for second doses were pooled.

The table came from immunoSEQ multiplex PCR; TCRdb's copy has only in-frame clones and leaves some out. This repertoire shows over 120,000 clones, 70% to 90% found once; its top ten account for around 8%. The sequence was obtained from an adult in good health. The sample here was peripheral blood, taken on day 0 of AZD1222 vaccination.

The CDR3 nucleotides are TGTGCCACCAACAGGGGATCAGGGGAAAAACTGTTTTTT. It specifies CATNRGSGEKLFF. The chain joins TRBV19 to TRBJ1-4; 7 bases match TRBD1. J lost 8 bases, V lost 10 bases, and 10 bases had no gene match. The CDR3 is made up of 13 amino acids. Per the germline V gene, CDR1 is LNHDA and CDR2 is SQIVND (reference sequence). Supplemented by reference TRBV19 and TRBJ1-4, the full variable domain reads DGGITQSPKYLFRKEGQNVTLSCEQNLNHDAMYWYRQDPGQGLRLIYYSQIVNDFQKGDIAEGYSVSREKKESFPLTVTSAQKNPTAFYLCATNRGSGEKLFFGSGTQLSVL.